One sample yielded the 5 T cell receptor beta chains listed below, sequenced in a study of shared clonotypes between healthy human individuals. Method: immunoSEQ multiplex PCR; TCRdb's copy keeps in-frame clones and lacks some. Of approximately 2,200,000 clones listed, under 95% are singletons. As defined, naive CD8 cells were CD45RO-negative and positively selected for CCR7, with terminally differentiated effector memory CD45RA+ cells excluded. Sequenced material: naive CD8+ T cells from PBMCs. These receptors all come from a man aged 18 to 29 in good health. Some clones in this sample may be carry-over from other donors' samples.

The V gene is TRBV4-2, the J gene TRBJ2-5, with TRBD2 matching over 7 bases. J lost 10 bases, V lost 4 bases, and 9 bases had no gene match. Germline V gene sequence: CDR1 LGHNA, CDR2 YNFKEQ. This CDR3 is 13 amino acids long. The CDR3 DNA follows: TGTGCCAGCAGCCGAGGGAAGCCGGGGGGCCAGTACTTC. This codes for CASSRGKPGGQYF.

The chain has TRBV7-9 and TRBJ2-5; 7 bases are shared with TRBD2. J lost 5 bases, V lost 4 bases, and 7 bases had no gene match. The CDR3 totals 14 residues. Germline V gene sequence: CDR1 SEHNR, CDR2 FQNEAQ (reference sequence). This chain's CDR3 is CASSSIYGGETQYF. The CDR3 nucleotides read TGTGCCAGCAGCTCCATCTACGGGGGGGAGACCCAGTACTTC.

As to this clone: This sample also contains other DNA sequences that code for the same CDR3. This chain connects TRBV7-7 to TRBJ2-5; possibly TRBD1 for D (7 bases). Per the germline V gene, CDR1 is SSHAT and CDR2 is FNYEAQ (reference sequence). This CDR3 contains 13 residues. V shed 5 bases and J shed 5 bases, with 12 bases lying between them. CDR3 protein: CASSLRGEETQYF. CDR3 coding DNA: TGTGCCAGCAGCCTCAGGGGGGAGGAGACCCAGTACTTC.

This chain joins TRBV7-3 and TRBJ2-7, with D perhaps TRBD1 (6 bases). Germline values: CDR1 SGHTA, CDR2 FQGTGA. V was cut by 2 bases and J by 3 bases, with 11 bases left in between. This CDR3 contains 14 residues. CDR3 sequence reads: CASSLGGRGYEQYF. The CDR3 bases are TGTGCCAGCAGCTTAGGCGGCAGGGGCTACGAGCAGTACTTC.

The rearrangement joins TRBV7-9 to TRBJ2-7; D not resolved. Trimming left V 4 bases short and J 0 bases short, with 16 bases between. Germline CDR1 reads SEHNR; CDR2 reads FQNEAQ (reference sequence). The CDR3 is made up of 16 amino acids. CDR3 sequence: CASSSPQGIPSYEQYF. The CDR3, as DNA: TGTGCCAGCAGCTCCCCGCAAGGAATCCCCTCCTACGAGCAGTACTTC.